The rows below give T cell receptor beta chains drawn from one sample of a study of OX40 agonist ivuxolimab in advanced cancers. Using immunoSEQ multiplex PCR, the repertoire was profiled, and TCRdb retains in-frame clones only, with some absent. The top ten clones hold about 1% of a sample with around 140,000 clones, 90% of them seen once. The specimen was CD4+ or CD8+ T cells sorted from blood, collected in a trial of the OX40 agonist ivuxolimab. The receptors derive from an adult with an advanced solid tumor such as melanoma, head and neck, liver or kidney cancer. CDR3s include the opening cysteine and the closing phenylalanine or tryptophan. A D gene is named only where the DNA matches it firmly. Where a row states a size, it is once, few, many or the class of an expanded clone; other rows omit it.

TRBV29-1	-	TRBD1	TRBJ1-4	TGCAGCGTCTTGATTTGGGACAGGTCCTTCCCTAATGAAAAACTGTTTTTT	CSVLIWDRSFPNEKLFF
TRBV4-1	few	TRBD2	TRBJ2-3	TGCGCCAGCAGCCCCGGGGTAGCGGGAGGGAATACGCAGTATTTT	CASSPGVAGGNTQYF
TRBV7-9	-	-	TRBJ1-4	TGTGCCAGCAGCACCCGACGGGGAAAACTGTTTTTT	CASSTRRGKLFF
TRBV5-1	-	-	TRBJ2-3	TGCGCCAGCAGCTTGCGGGTGGGTCAGGCAGATACGCAGTATTTT	CASSLRVGQADTQYF
TRBV5-6	-	-	TRBJ2-1	TGTGCCAGCAGCTTGGACAGGGGGCTTAGCGGGAGGTCCTACAATGAGCAGTTCTTC	CASSLDRGLSGRSYNEQFF
TRBV6-1	-	-	TRBJ2-7	TGTGCCAGCAGTGAAGGGTCAGGACAGGCCCAGCGGGGGCAGTACTTC	CASSEGSGQAQRGQYF
TRBV28	-	TRBD1	TRBJ1-3	TGTGCCAGCAGTTTTAATCGACAGGGCTCTGGAAACACCATATATTTT	CASSFNRQGSGNTIYF
TRBV7-9	-	TRBD1	TRBJ2-3	TGTGCCAGCAGCTCTGTCCGGGACAGGGAAACAGATACGCAGTATTTT	CASSSVRDRETDTQYF
TRBV11-2	-	TRBD1	TRBJ2-7	TGTGCCAGCAATAAAGGGACAGGGGTTACTAATTACGAGCAGTACTTC	CASNKGTGVTNYEQYF
TRBV27	-	TRBD2	TRBJ2-2	TGTGCCACTAGCGGGAGTAGGTTCCCCGGGGAGCTGTTTTTT	CATSGSRFPGELFF
TRBV9	-	TRBD1	TRBJ1-2	TGTGCCAGCAGCGTAGGGACAGGGGACTACGGCTACACCTTC	CASSVGTGDYGYTF
TRBV28	-	-	TRBJ1-5	TGTGCCAGCAGTTTTGGGCAGGGCTATCAGCCCCAGCATTTT	CASSFGQGYQPQHF
TRBV27	-	-	TRBJ2-7	TGTGCCAGCAGTTTATCAACAGGGTGGCAAGGCGAGCAGTACTTC	CASSLSTGWQGEQYF
TRBV18	few	-	TRBJ2-7	TGTGCCAGCTCACCGTCTCCGGGGAGCGAGCAGTACTTC	CASSPSPGSEQYF
TRBV28	-	-	TRBJ1-5	TGTGCCAGCAGTTTTGGTAAGAGCAATCAGCCCCAGCATTTT	CASSFGKSNQPQHF
TRBV6-6	-	-	TRBJ1-5	TGTGCCAGCAGTTCACAGGGTGGGGATCAGCCCCAGCATTTT	CASSSQGGDQPQHF
TRBV9	-	-	TRBJ2-1	TGTGCCAGCAGCCATGGGGGAGACAATGAGCAGTTCTTC	CASSHGGDNEQFF
TRBV7-3	once	-	TRBJ2-1	TGTGCCAGCAGTTTAATCGCGACAGTGCCATCTCACAATGAGCAGTTCTTC	CASSLIATVPSHNEQFF
TRBV6-6	-	-	TRBJ2-1	TGTGCCAGCACTAGCGTAAGTTATTTCGATGAGCAGTTCTTC	CASTSVSYFDEQFF
TRBV5-1	once	-	TRBJ1-5	TGCGCCAGCAGCTTGGTCCCAGATAGCAATCAGCCCCAGCATTTT	CASSLVPDSNQPQHF
TRBV29-1	-	-	TRBJ1-2	TGCAGCGTTGGGGGCGGTTCCGGTGGCTACACCTTC	CSVGGGSGGYTF
TRBV7-8	-	TRBD2	TRBJ2-1	TGTGCCAGTATAAGGACTAGCGGGAGCGATGAGCAGTTCTTC	CASIRTSGSDEQFF
TRBV7-9	-	TRBD2	TRBJ2-3	TGTGCCAGCAGGCGACTAGCGGGAGAACGAGGCACAGATACGCAGTATTTT	CASRRLAGERGTDTQYF
TRBV11-2	once	TRBD1	TRBJ2-7	TGTGCCAGCAGCTTTCCGAGGGGGCGGACGCACGAGCAGTACTTC	CASSFPRGRTHEQYF